The 8 T cell receptor beta chains in this list originate from one sample, sequenced in a study of blood T cell repertoires in COVID-19 (dated by TCRdb to 2020 to 2022). The library came from the immunoSEQ multiplex PCR assay. Entries here come from immuneACCESS through TCRdb and include only in-frame sequences with V and J called. Some clones fail to appear in such tables; in the studies checked, an unresolved V gene covers under half of the shortfall, and the cause of the remainder is unknown. The table for this sample lists some 670,000 clones; approximately 90% of them were counted only once. Under 0.3% of the sample rests with the top ten. Source material: peripheral blood. The origin of the receptors is a woman between 18 and 29 years old with acute or convalescent COVID-19.

The J gene is TRBJ1-2, the V gene TRBV2, with D perhaps TRBD1 (6 bases). CDR3 length: 18 amino acids. Germline CDR1 and CDR2: SNHLY and FYNNEI. V was pared by 6 bases and J by 7 bases, with 30 bases between. CDR3 loop: CASSDRSPDSSGVSGYTF. CDR3 in DNA: TGTGCCAGCAGCGATAGGAGCCCGGACAGTAGTGGGGTGAGTGGCTACACCTTC.

This clone appeared once. J is TRBJ2-2 and V is TRBV5-1, with 12 bases matching TRBD1. Germline CDR1 SGHRS, CDR2 YFSETQ. The ends lost 3 bases at V and 6 bases at J; junction bases unmatched: 3. CDR3 size: 15 residues. The CDR3 DNA is TGCGCCAGCAGCTCGGGACAGGGGGCCTCCGGGGAGCTGTTTTTT. Protein: CASSSGQGASGELFF.

The V gene is TRBV5-1, the J gene TRBJ1-1, with a tentative D call TRBD1 (6 bases). CDR3 length: 16 amino acids. Germline lookup yields CDR1 SGHRS and CDR2 YFSETQ. V lost 1 base and J 3 bases, leaving 16 bases between the germline ends. The CDR3 spells CASSLSRGEGDTEAFF. The CDR3 nucleotides read TGCGCCAGCAGCTTGAGCAGGGGTGAAGGGGACACTGAAGCTTTCTTT. The complete variable domain, with remaining parts taken from reference TRBV5-1 and TRBJ1-1, reads KAGVTQTPRYLIKTRGQQVTLSCSPISGHRSVSWYQQTPGQGLQFLFEYFSETQRNKGNFPGRFSGRQFSNSRSEMNVSTLELGDSALYLCASSLSRGEGDTEAFFGQGTRLTVV.

The chain has TRBV29-1 and TRBJ1-2; perhaps TRBD1 as D (6 bases). Germline V lookup: CDR1 SQVTM, CDR2 ANQGSEA. The V and J ends lost 5 bases and 6 bases respectively, with 7 bases between them. The CDR3 length is 10 residues. The DNA of the CDR3 is TGCAGCGTTCAGGGGAATGGCTACACCTTC. Translating it yields CSVQGNGYTF.

The V and J genes are TRBV27 and TRBJ2-7, with 7 bases identical to TRBD2. CDR1 is MNHEY and CDR2 is SMNVEV in the germline V gene (reference sequence). The V gene end was trimmed by 4 bases and the J gene end by 0 bases; junction bases not matched to a gene: 3. CDR3 length: 14 residues. CDR3 amino acids: CASSYGGSSYEQYF. CDR3 coding DNA: TGTGCCAGCAGTTATGGCGGGAGCTCCTACGAGCAGTACTTC.

The chain recombines TRBV10-3 with TRBJ2-5, with 14 nucleotides matching TRBD2. V was pared by 10 bases and J by 5 bases, with 3 bases of the junction left unmatched. Germline V lookup: CDR1 ENHRY, CDR2 SYGVKD. This CDR3 contains 13 residues. CDR3 bases: TGTGCCACGACTAGCGGGGGGGCGGAGACCCAGTACTTC. It yields the protein CATTSGGAETQYF.

V and J are TRBV11-2 and TRBJ1-1; TRBD1 is a possible D gene (5 bases). The length of the CDR3 is 16 residues. V was clipped by 10 bases and J by 0 bases, with 21 bases between them. Germline V gene data show CDR1 as SGHAT and CDR2 as FQNNGV. The CDR3: CATTGGRGKVNTEAFF. CDR3 sequence (DNA): TGTGCCACCACCGGAGGGAGGGGCAAAGTGAACACTGAAGCTTTCTTT.

The genes are TRBV3-1 (or the pseudogene TRBV3-2) and TRBJ1-1, with TRBD1 matching 11 bases. V lost 5 bases to trimming and J lost 4 bases; unmatched junction nucleotides: 6. Germline CDR1 reads LGHDT; CDR2 reads YNNKEL (reference sequence). The CDR3 runs to 15 residues. The CDR3 DNA sequence: TGTGCCAGCAGCAGGCGGACAGGGGGCGGCACTGAAGCTTTCTTT. Translating gives CASSRRTGGGTEAFF.